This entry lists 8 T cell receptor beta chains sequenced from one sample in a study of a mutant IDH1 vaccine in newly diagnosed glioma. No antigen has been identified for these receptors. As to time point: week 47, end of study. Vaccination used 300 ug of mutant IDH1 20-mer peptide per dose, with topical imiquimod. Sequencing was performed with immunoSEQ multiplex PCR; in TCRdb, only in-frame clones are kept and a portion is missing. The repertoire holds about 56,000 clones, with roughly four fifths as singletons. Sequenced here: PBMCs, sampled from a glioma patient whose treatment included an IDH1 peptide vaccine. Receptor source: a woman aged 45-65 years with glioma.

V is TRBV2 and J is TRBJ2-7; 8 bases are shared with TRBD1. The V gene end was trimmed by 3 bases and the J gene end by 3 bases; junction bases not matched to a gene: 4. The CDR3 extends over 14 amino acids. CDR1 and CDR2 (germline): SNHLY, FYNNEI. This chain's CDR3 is CASSDQGTGYEQYF. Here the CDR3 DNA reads TGTGCCAGCAGTGACCAAGGGACAGGCTACGAGCAGTACTTC.

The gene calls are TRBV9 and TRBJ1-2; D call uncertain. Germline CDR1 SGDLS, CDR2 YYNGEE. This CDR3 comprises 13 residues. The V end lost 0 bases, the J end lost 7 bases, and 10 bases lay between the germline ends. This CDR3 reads CASSVVSGGGYTF. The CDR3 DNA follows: TGTGCCAGCAGCGTAGTATCAGGAGGTGGCTACACCTTC.

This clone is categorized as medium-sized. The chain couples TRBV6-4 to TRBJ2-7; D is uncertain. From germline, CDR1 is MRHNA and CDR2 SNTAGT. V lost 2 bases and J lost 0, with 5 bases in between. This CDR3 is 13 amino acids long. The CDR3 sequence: CASSDSFSYEQYF. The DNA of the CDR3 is TGTGCCAGCAGTGACAGCTTCTCCTACGAGCAGTACTTC.

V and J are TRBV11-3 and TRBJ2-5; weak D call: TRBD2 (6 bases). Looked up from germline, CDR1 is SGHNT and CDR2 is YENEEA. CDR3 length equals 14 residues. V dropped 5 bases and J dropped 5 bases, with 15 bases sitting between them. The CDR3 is CASSLLGGSETQYF. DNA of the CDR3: TGTGCCAGCAGCCTCCTGGGGGGAAGTGAGACCCAGTACTTC.

CDR3 in DNA: TGTGCCAGCAGCCCGACAGGCACCGGGGAGCTGTTTTTT. Translation: CASSPTGTGELFF. The chain recombines TRBV28 with TRBJ2-2; D is possibly TRBD1 (6 bases). The length of the CDR3 is 13 residues. Trimming left V 6 bases short and J 4 bases short, with 9 bases between. Germline loops: CDR1 MDHEN, CDR2 SYDVKM.

CDR3 nucleotides: TGTGCCAGCAGCCCGACTAGCGGGGACTCACCTAGGAGCTCCTACGAGCAGTACTTC. Translated: CASSPTSGDSPRSSYEQYF. The V gene is TRBV7-6, the J gene TRBJ2-7, with 11 bases aligning to TRBD2. Germline V gene data show CDR1 as SGHVS and CDR2 as FNYEAQ. Trimming cost V 5 bases and J 0 bases; bases outside gene matches: 15. The CDR3 runs to 19 residues. Full variable domain (remainder filled in from reference TRBV7-6 and TRBJ2-7): GAGVSQSPRYKVTKRGQDVALRCDPISGHVSLYWYRQALGQGPEFLTYFNYEAQQDKSGLPNDRFSAERPEGSISTLTIQRTEQRDSAMYRCASSPTSGDSPRSSYEQYFGPGTRLTVT.

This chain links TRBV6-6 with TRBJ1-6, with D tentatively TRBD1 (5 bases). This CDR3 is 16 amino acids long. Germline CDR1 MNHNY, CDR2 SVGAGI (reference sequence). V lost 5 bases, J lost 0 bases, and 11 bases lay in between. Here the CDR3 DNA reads TGTGCCAGCAGTGCAGGGATGGGCTCCTATAATTCACCCCTCCACTTT. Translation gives CASSAGMGSYNSPLHF.

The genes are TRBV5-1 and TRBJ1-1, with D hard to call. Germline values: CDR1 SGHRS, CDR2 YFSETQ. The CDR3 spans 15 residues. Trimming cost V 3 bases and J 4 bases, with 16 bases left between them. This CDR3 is CASSSETVLGTEAFF. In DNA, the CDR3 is TGCGCCAGCAGCTCGGAAACCGTCTTGGGCACTGAAGCTTTCTTT.